Below, 2 T cell receptor beta chains from the same sample are listed, as sequenced in a study of regulatory T cells in long-lasting Graves disease. The TCR beta library used iRepertoire HTBI primers with Arm-PCR amplification of CDR3. TCRdb reprocessed the multiplex PCR reads via MiXCR and lists one record per CDR3 protein. The sample lists a few hundred thousand distinct CDR3 sequences, approximately 16% seen once, with under 9% in the top ten. Regarding time point: newly diagnosed GD, antithyroid drugs for less than 3 months. After RNA was extracted from PBMCs, the TCR library was made from it. These same data were also listed under a study on T cells in Graves' hyperthyroidism and ophthalmopathy.

The sequenced sample was peripheral blood mononuclear cells (PBMCs), obtained at new diagnosis, from a patient treated with antithyroid drugs. The receptor source for this set is a woman in her thirties or forties with Graves disease.

Ten or more counts support this clonotype. This chain joins TRBV7-9 and TRBJ2-1; 9 bases fit TRBD1. CDR1 SEHNR and CDR2 FQNEAQ come from the germline V gene (reference sequence). The CDR3 runs to 16 residues. The ends lost 7 bases at V and 9 bases at J; junction bases unmatched: 16. The CDR3 is CASTYMVRQGVSEQFF. CDR3 sequence (DNA): TGTGCCAGCACCTACATGGTGAGACAGGGGGTTAGTGAGCAGTTCTTC.

This clonotype was detected many times. The rearrangement uses TRBV30 and TRBJ2-7; tentatively, D is TRBD2 (6 bases). The CDR3 contains 12 residues. CDR1 is GTSNPN and CDR2 is SVGIG in the germline V gene (reference sequence). V was cut by 6 bases and J by 3 bases, with 12 bases left in between. The CDR3, as DNA: TGTGCCTGTAAATACGGGGGCTACGAGCAGTACTTC. As protein: CACKYGGYEQYF.